This T cell receptor (beta chain) comes out of a study of glioma-infiltrating T cells. Points from the study as a whole: Above-expected tissue-blood divergence occurred in all gliomas, most in low-grade ones. Only very few CDR3 sequences appeared in both tissue and blood.

Germline-derived CDR1 and CDR2 are MNHNS and SASEGT. This CDR3 contains 13 residues. Trimming pared 9 bases from V and 1 base from J, leaving 11 bases between. Of note for this clonotype: What it binds is unknown.

TCR alpha and beta CDR3 regions were amplified from RNA using iRepertoire nested multiplex PCR. Input was 100-400 ng of tissue mRNA or PBMC total RNA. Each CDR3 protein gets one entry after TCRdb re-called the multiplex PCR reads with MiXCR. The table shows about 140,000 distinct CDR3 sequences, with about 39% occurring only once. The chain couples TRBV6-1 to TRBJ2-3; unclear D gene. The receptor was derived from a human donor with low-grade glioma or glioblastoma, undergoing nonglioma brain surgery, or in good health (not recorded which). The sample was glioma tissue, nonneoplastic brain tissue, or PBMCs (not recorded which). In DNA, the CDR3 is TGTGCCAGGATGAACAGCCGCACAGATACGCAGTATTTT. Translation: CARMNSRTDTQYF.